These 18 T cell receptor beta chains originate from one sample sequenced in a study of radiotherapy plus CTLA-4 blockade in lung cancer. Some clones are missing from TCRdb's copy, which holds only in-frame ones; the method was immunoSEQ multiplex PCR. The profile shows around 110,000 clones, around 85% of them singletons. The source was peripheral blood, collected from a patient treated with radiotherapy plus ipilimumab. These receptors all come from a human donor with non-small cell lung cancer that progressed on radiotherapy plus ipilimumab. Some clones in this sample may be carry-over from other donors' samples.

V and J are TRBV28 and TRBJ2-1, with 9 bases lining up with TRBD2. Germline trimming cut 6 bases from V and 9 bases from J; bases unmatched to any gene: 18. The germline gives CDR1 MDHEN, CDR2 SYDVKM. This CDR3 is 17 amino acids long. DNA of the CDR3: TGTGCCAGCAGCCTAGCGGGGCTATCCTTCAGAGGGGGTGAGCAGTTCTTC. This translates into CASSLAGLSFRGGEQFF. Looking up the rest from reference TRBV28 and TRBJ2-1 gives the full variable domain: DVKVTQSSRYLVKRTGEKVFLECVQDMDHENMFWYRQDPGLGLRLIYFSYDVKMKEKGDIPEGYSVSREKKERFSLILESASTNQTSMYLCASSLAGLSFRGGEQFFGPGTRLTVL.

This chain connects TRBV7-3 to TRBJ2-6; unclear D gene. The CDR3 consists of 14 residues. The V gene lost 6 bases and the J gene lost 0 bases, with 6 bases spanning the gap. Per germline, CDR1 SGHTA and CDR2 FQGTGA. The CDR3 DNA is TGTGCCAGCAGGGTGGGCTCTGGGGCCAACGTCCTGACTTTC. Amino acids: CASRVGSGANVLTF.

This CDR3 is CAWRNTGPTNEKLFF. CDR3 in DNA: TGTGCCTGGAGGAACACAGGGCCCACTAATGAAAAACTGTTTTTT. J is TRBJ1-4 and V is TRBV30, with D tentatively TRBD1 (6 bases). Germline CDR1 GTSNPN, CDR2 SVGIG (reference sequence). CDR3 length equals 15 residues. The V and J ends lost 3 bases and 2 bases respectively, with 13 bases between them.

Here the CDR3 reads CASSLEGRGDQPQHF. Here the CDR3 DNA reads TGTGCCAGCAGCTTAGAGGGCAGGGGGGATCAGCCCCAGCATTTT. The chain couples TRBV7-2 to TRBJ1-5; 7 positions agree with TRBD1. V gave up 1 base and J gave up 5 bases; unmatched junction bases: 5. The CDR3 runs to 15 residues. Germline CDR1 and CDR2: SGHTA and FQGNSA.

The genes are TRBV5-1 and TRBJ2-2; D possibly corresponds to TRBD1 (5 bases). Germline V gene sequence: CDR1 SGHRS, CDR2 YFSETQ. Trimming pared 4 bases from V and 1 base from J, leaving 14 bases between. The CDR3 has 16 residues. For the CDR3, the DNA is TGCGCCAGCAGCAGGGAACGACAGCGGAACACCGGGGAGCTGTTTTTT. Translation: CASSRERQRNTGELFF. Using reference TRBV5-1 and TRBJ2-2 for the parts outside the CDR3, the full variable domain is KAGVTQTPRYLIKTRGQQVTLSCSPISGHRSVSWYQQTPGQGLQFLFEYFSETQRNKGNFPGRFSGRQFSNSRSEMNVSTLELGDSALYLCASSRERQRNTGELFFGEGSRLTVL.

This clone was counted a few times. This chain links TRBV9 with TRBJ1-1; perhaps TRBD1 as D (6 bases). Germline V gene sequence: CDR1 SGDLS, CDR2 YYNGEE. The germline V and J ends were trimmed by 2 bases and 3 bases, with 14 bases remaining between them. This CDR3 spans 15 amino acids. CDR3 loop: CASSVSTGPYTEAFF. CDR3 bases: TGTGCCAGCAGCGTGTCAACAGGGCCTTACACTGAAGCTTTCTTT. Based on the CDR3 plus reference TRBV9 and TRBJ1-1, the full variable domain is DSGVTQTPKHLITATGQRVTLRCSPRSGDLSVYWYQQSLDQGLQFLIQYYNGEERAKGNILERFSAQQFPDLHSELNLSSLELGDSALYFCASSVSTGPYTEAFFGQGTRLTVV.

Note on this clone: Compared with germline, one end of the junction differs, possibly owing to a read error. V gene TRBV18 combines with J gene TRBJ2-7, with 9 bases aligning to TRBD1. The CDR3 covers 16 residues. The germline CDR1 and CDR2 sequences are KGHSH and LQKENI. CDR3 protein: CASSPLLEGTGREQYF. CDR3 bases: TGTGCCAGCTCCCCACTACTTGAGGGGACAGGGAGGGAGCAGTACTTC.

J is TRBJ1-1 and V is TRBV30; no definite D call. V shed 0 bases and J shed 0 bases, with 8 bases lying between them. There are 14 residues in the CDR3. CDR1 is GTSNPN, CDR2 SVGIG, per germline (reference sequence). CDR3 coding DNA: TGTGCCTGGAGTGTTGGCATCCTGAACACTGAAGCTTTCTTT. This translates into CAWSVGILNTEAFF. Full variable domain (outside the CDR3, taken from reference TRBV30 and TRBJ1-1): SQTIHQWPATLVQPVGSPLSLECTVEGTSNPNLYWYRQAAGRGLQLLFYSVGIGQISSEVPQNLSASRPQDRQFILSSKKLLLSDSGFYLCAWSVGILNTEAFFGQGTRLTVV.

The V gene is TRBV27, the J gene TRBJ2-3, with D unresolved. V was cut by 5 bases and J by 5 bases, with 14 bases left in between. CDR1 and CDR2 (germline): MNHEY, SMNVEV (reference sequence). The CDR3 totals 14 residues. CDR3 loop: CASSDPPPQDTQYF. CDR3 sequence (DNA): TGTGCCAGCAGTGACCCTCCCCCGCAAGATACGCAGTATTTT.

In the case of this clone: This CDR3 is also generated by other DNA sequences in the sample. V gene TRBV6-6 combines with J gene TRBJ1-2, with D unclear. This CDR3 region has 14 residues. Trimming took off 0 bases at V and 0 bases at J, with 5 bases between the two ends. The V gene's germline CDR1 is MNHNY and CDR2 SVGAGI (reference sequence). CDR3 DNA sequence: TGTGCCAGCAGTTACTCGGAGTCTAACTATGGCTACACCTTC. Protein sequence: CASSYSESNYGYTF.

CDR3 bases: TGTGCCAGCAGGGACAGGACAAGAGACACTGAAGCTTTCTTT. Protein sequence: CASRDRTRDTEAFF. The rearrangement links TRBV2 to TRBJ1-1; 7 bases fit TRBD1. This CDR3 is 14 amino acids long. The germline gives CDR1 SNHLY, CDR2 FYNNEI. V shed 6 bases, J shed 3 bases, and the junction held 7 bases outside the gene matches.

The chain's CDR3 is CASSWSLHGEAFF. For the CDR3, the DNA is TGTGCCAGCAGCTGGTCCCTCCACGGGGAGGCTTTCTTT. J is TRBJ1-1 and V is TRBV5-6; no firm D call. Germline lookup yields CDR1 SGHDT and CDR2 YYEEEE. V lost 3 bases and J lost 11, with 17 bases in between. This CDR3 has 13 residues.

The chain joins TRBV28 to TRBJ1-2; D is unresolved. The V end was cut by 6 bases, the J end by 4 bases, with 9 bases between. Germline values: CDR1 MDHEN, CDR2 SYDVKM. The CDR3 covers 12 residues. The CDR3 bases are TGTGCCAGCAGCCCCACGGGCTATGGCTACACCTTC. Its protein product is CASSPTGYGYTF.

CDR3 in DNA: TGTGCCAGCAGTTACACAAGAAATTCACCCCTCCACTTT. Its translation is CASSYTRNSPLHF. The gene calls are TRBV6-5 and TRBJ1-6; no clear D. The germline V gene encodes CDR1 MNHEY and CDR2 SVGAGI. The CDR3 loop spans 13 amino acids. V dropped 2 bases and J dropped 7 bases, with 6 bases sitting between them.

The J gene is TRBJ2-3, the V gene TRBV4-3, with 8 bases fitting TRBD2. This CDR3 contains 13 residues. V was clipped by 6 bases and J by 4 bases; unmatched bases: 3. The germline V gene has CDR1 LGHNA and CDR2 YSLEER. CDR3 in DNA: TGCGCCAGCAGAGGACTAGCCTCAGATACGCAGTATTTT. It specifies CASRGLASDTQYF.

V is TRBV6-1 and J is TRBJ2-3; 9 bases are a match to TRBD2. After removal of 6 bases from V and 1 base from J, the junction contained 2 bases not matched to a gene. Germline lookup yields CDR1 MNHNS and CDR2 SASEGT. CDR3 size: 14 residues. CDR3 nucleotide sequence: TGTGCCAGCAGAGGACTAGCGCGCACAGATACGCAGTATTTT. This sequence encodes CASRGLARTDTQYF.

This chain uses TRBV19 with TRBJ1-2; 9 nucleotides agree with TRBD1. The CDR3 spans 13 residues. Germline V gene sequence: CDR1 LNHDA, CDR2 SQIVND (reference sequence). V trimming: 8 bases; J trimming: 6 bases; junction bases outside the gene matches: 7. The CDR3 DNA reads TGTGCCAGTTCCCCGGGACAGGGAAATGGCTACACCTTC. Amino acid sequence: CASSPGQGNGYTF.

The chain is built from TRBV5-1 and TRBJ1-5, with TRBD1 as a possible D gene (6 bases). The CDR3 runs to 14 residues. Germline CDR1 is SGHRS and CDR2 is YFSETQ. The ends were cut back, 4 bases at V and 4 bases at J, with 12 bases in the middle. The CDR3 loop is CASSPRQGNQPQHF. DNA of the CDR3: TGCGCCAGCAGCCCCCGCCAGGGGAATCAGCCCCAGCATTTT.